Given below is one T cell receptor (beta chain) in context. The CDR3 is 16 amino acids. Germline CDR1 reads SGHTS; CDR2 reads YDEGEE. Between the trimmed V and J ends, which lost 4 bases and 0 bases, there was a span of 14 bases. The data are from a study of T cell changes during pregnancy in multiple sclerosis. Assay: immunoSEQ multiplex PCR; the TCRdb copy retains only in-frame clones and omits some. The data contain about 38,000 clones, about nine tenths of them singletons. The V call is TRBV5-8, the J call TRBJ2-1, with D maybe TRBD1 (6 bases). The sequencing used CD4+ T cells from peripheral blood mononuclear cells, collected after pregnancy. The sequence was obtained from a female donor in good health, enrolled as a control in a pregnancy study. The CDR3, as DNA: TGTGCCAGCAGCCCGCAGGGGCGTAGCTCCTACAATGAGCAGTTCTTC. Encoded protein: CASSPQGRSSYNEQFF.